Shown below are 22 T cell receptor beta chains from a single sample sequenced in a study of blood T cell repertoires in COVID-19. The table came from immunoSEQ multiplex PCR; TCRdb's copy has only in-frame clones and leaves some out. Here the sample spans about 58,000 clones, around 76% being singletons. The sequencing input was peripheral blood. These receptors originate from a human donor in a cohort sampled during active COVID-19.

The gene calls are TRBV20-1 and TRBJ2-1; 11 positions agree with TRBD2. The J segment lost 2 bases and the V segment lost 3 bases, leaving 9 bases of the junction unmatched. The CDR3 loop spans 17 amino acids. The germline CDR1 and CDR2 sequences are DFQATT and SNEGSKA (reference sequence). The DNA for the CDR3 is TGCAGTGCTAGTCCCATACTAGCGGGGGTGACCTACAATGAGCAGTTCTTC. Protein product: CSASPILAGVTYNEQFF.

The chain is built from TRBV11-2 and TRBJ1-1, with unresolved D. CDR1 and CDR2 (germline): SGHAT, FQNNGV. This CDR3 is built from 12 residues. V was clipped by 1 base and J by 7 bases, with 7 bases between them. CDR3 region: CASSLGQYEAFF. In DNA form, the CDR3 reads TGTGCCAGCAGCTTAGGTCAGTATGAAGCTTTCTTT.

In DNA form, the CDR3 reads TGTGCCAGCAGCCCCCGACAGGGTTGGCAGCCCCAGCATTTT. Translated: CASSPRQGWQPQHF. The chain combines TRBV3-1 (or the pseudogene TRBV3-2) with TRBJ1-5; 7 positions agree with TRBD1. The CDR3 covers 14 residues. With 4 bases clipped from V and 7 bases from J, the junction kept 7 bases outside the gene matches. The V gene's germline CDR1 is LGHDT and CDR2 YNNKEL (reference sequence).

V and J are TRBV6-5 and TRBJ2-6, with D perhaps matching TRBD1 (7 bases). Germline loops: CDR1 MNHEY, CDR2 SVGAGI. V was trimmed by 10 bases and J by 2 bases, leaving 12 bases between them. CDR3 size: 14 residues. The CDR3 is CATQGGTGANVLTF. The CDR3 coding sequence is TGTGCCACGCAGGGGGGAACTGGGGCCAACGTCCTGACTTTC.

This clone appeared a few times. The chain employs TRBV18 and TRBJ1-5; the match to TRBD1 covers 7 bases. This CDR3 is 12 amino acids long. The germline gives CDR1 KGHSH, CDR2 LQKENI. Germline trimming cut 6 bases from V and 5 bases from J; bases unmatched to any gene: 1. Here the CDR3 DNA reads TGTGCCAGCTCCCAGGGGGATCAGCCCCAGCATTTT. As protein: CASSQGDQPQHF.

V usage is TRBV6-5 and J usage is TRBJ1-2, with D unresolved. The CDR3 is 13 residues long. Germline CDR1 is MNHEY and CDR2 is SVGAGI. Trimming removed 2 bases from V and 4 bases from J, with 8 bases in between. This CDR3 reads CASSYGGGYGYTF. DNA of the CDR3: TGTGCCAGCAGTTACGGCGGAGGCTATGGCTACACCTTC.

The V and J genes are TRBV28 and TRBJ2-7; 9 bases fit TRBD1. From germline, CDR1 is MDHEN and CDR2 SYDVKM. V lost 6 bases to trimming and J lost 3 bases; unmatched junction nucleotides: 15. The length of the CDR3 is 17 residues. The CDR3, as DNA: TGTGCCAGCAGCCCCGACAGGGGGTTAGGTATCTTCTACGAGCAGTACTTC. Translating it yields CASSPDRGLGIFYEQYF.

The V gene is TRBV10-3, the J gene TRBJ2-7; TRBD1 matches 12 bases. The J segment lost 7 bases and the V segment lost 10 bases, leaving 8 bases of the junction unmatched. CDR1 is ENHRY and CDR2 is SYGVKD in the germline V gene. CDR3 length: 13 residues. DNA of the CDR3: TGTGCCACCGAGGGACAGGGGGCCTGGGAGCAGTACTTC. It yields the protein CATEGQGAWEQYF.

This clone was observed a few times. V and J are TRBV3-1 (or the pseudogene TRBV3-2) and TRBJ2-7; 7 bases map to TRBD1. Germline values: CDR1 LGHDT, CDR2 YNNKEL (reference sequence). V was pared by 4 bases and J by 0 bases, with 3 bases of the junction left unmatched. The CDR3 runs 14 residues. As DNA, the CDR3 is TGTGCCAGCAGCCTCCGGGACAGCTCCTACGAGCAGTACTTC. It is translated as CASSLRDSSYEQYF.

The chain combines TRBV6-5 with TRBJ1-2; D gene ambiguous. The germline V gene has CDR1 MNHEY and CDR2 SVGAGI. The CDR3 is 12 residues long. Deletions cut 4 bases from V and 4 bases from J, with 7 bases between. The CDR3 sequence is CASSSLLYGYTF. The DNA for the CDR3 is TGTGCCAGCAGTTCTCTCCTCTATGGCTACACCTTC.

In this sample, this clone turned up a few times. The V and J genes are TRBV6-5 and TRBJ1-2; D unclear. Trimming removed 0 bases at V and 4 bases at J, with 12 bases between. The length of the CDR3 is 15 residues. CDR1 and CDR2 (germline): MNHEY, SVGAGI. The CDR3 protein is CASSYSAQAFYGYTF. The CDR3 region has the DNA TGTGCCAGCAGTTACTCGGCGCAGGCCTTCTATGGCTACACCTTC.

Only a few counts were recorded for this clone. The V gene is TRBV5-1, the J gene TRBJ1-1; D unresolved. CDR3 size: 15 residues. Deletions cut 3 bases from V and 0 bases from J, with 12 bases between. CDR1 and CDR2 from the germline V gene are SGHRS and YFSETQ. The CDR3 here is CASSSWEDLNTEAFF. The CDR3 DNA reads as TGCGCCAGCAGCTCTTGGGAGGATTTGAACACTGAAGCTTTCTTT.

This clone has only one observation. The chain couples TRBV30 to TRBJ2-7; D may be TRBD2 (6 bases). Germline V CDR1 and CDR2: GTSNPN, SVGIG (reference sequence). The V end lost 2 bases, the J end lost 0 bases, and 23 bases lay between the germline ends. The CDR3 runs to 18 residues. The DNA of the CDR3 is TGTGCCTGGAGTCGTCCGCCGGGTGTGTGGGGGGTCTCCTACGAGCAGTACTTC. Amino acids: CAWSRPPGVWGVSYEQYF.

The chain combines TRBV6-5 with TRBJ2-7; TRBD1 aligns across 8 bases. There are 12 residues in the CDR3. The J segment lost 6 bases and the V segment lost 6 bases, leaving 4 bases of the junction unmatched. Germline V gives CDR1 MNHEY, CDR2 SVGAGI. CDR3 sequence (DNA): TGTGCCAGCAGCAGGGGGCTTGGCGAGCAGTACTTC. Translation: CASSRGLGEQYF.

This sequence joins TRBV6-6 and TRBJ1-2; D uncertain. The V and J ends lost 5 bases and 3 bases respectively, with 10 bases between them. The CDR3 length is 13 residues. Germline CDR1 is MNHNY and CDR2 is SVGAGI (reference sequence). This CDR3 reads CASSGGRDYGYTF. CDR3 nucleotides: TGTGCCAGCAGTGGAGGGAGGGACTATGGCTACACCTTC.

The CDR3 DNA reads TGTGCCAGCAGCTTAGGACTCTCTAAGGGGACCTACGAGCAGTACTTC. Protein product: CASSLGLSKGTYEQYF. The rearrangement uses TRBV7-6 and TRBJ2-7; the D gene is possibly TRBD1 (5 bases). The ends were cut back, 1 base at V and 2 bases at J, with 15 bases in the middle. Germline V gives CDR1 SGHVS, CDR2 FNYEAQ. The CDR3 length is 16 residues.

Written as DNA, the CDR3 is TGCGCCAGCAGCCAAGGGTTCCAGGACTCTGGAAACACCATATATTTT. Translating gives CASSQGFQDSGNTIYF. This chain connects TRBV4-1 to TRBJ1-3; no definite D call. The ends were cut back, 1 base at V and 0 bases at J, with 10 bases in the middle. The CDR3 spans 16 residues. Germline V gene data show CDR1 as MGHRA and CDR2 as YSYEKL.

The V and J genes are TRBV3-1 (or the pseudogene TRBV3-2) and TRBJ1-2; possibly TRBD1 for D (6 bases). The CDR3 length is 13 residues. Trimming took 4 bases from V and 8 from J, leaving 14 bases between them. CDR1 is LGHDT and CDR2 is YNNKEL in the germline V gene (reference sequence). CDR3 nucleotides: TGTGCCAGCAGCCTTAAGGACAGCCAGGGCTACACCTTC. It is translated as CASSLKDSQGYTF.

The chain couples TRBV13 to TRBJ2-7; no reliable D call. The CDR3 sequence is 12 residues long. Germline loops: CDR1 PRHDT, CDR2 FYEKMQ (reference sequence). V lost 0 bases to trimming and J lost 6 bases, with 6 bases between them. The CDR3 DNA sequence: TGTGCCAGCAGCTTAGGCCTCGGCGAGCAGTACTTC. Its protein is CASSLGLGEQYF.

A few counts support this clone. The V and J genes are TRBV2 and TRBJ1-4; D is undetermined. Per germline, CDR1 SNHLY and CDR2 FYNNEI. Trimming cost V 6 bases and J 1 base, with 12 bases left between them. The CDR3 contains 15 residues. CDR3 DNA sequence: TGTGCCAGCAGGGGTCACAGTCTAACTAATGAAAAACTGTTTTTT. It codes for CASRGHSLTNEKLFF.

The chain combines TRBV18 with TRBJ1-2, with D possibly being TRBD1 (5 bases). The V gene's germline CDR1 is KGHSH and CDR2 LQKENI. Trimming left V 0 bases short and J 10 bases short, with 15 bases between. The CDR3 has 14 amino acids. The CDR3 coding sequence is TGTGCCAGCTCACCACCCGACGGGGGAAAAGACTACACCTTC. The encoded protein is CASSPPDGGKDYTF.

This chain uses TRBV30 with TRBJ2-1; a possible D gene is TRBD2 (5 bases). Germline V lookup: CDR1 GTSNPN, CDR2 SVGIG (reference sequence). CDR3 length: 15 amino acids. V dropped 1 base and J dropped 4 bases, with 14 bases sitting between them. In DNA, the CDR3 is TGTGCCTGGAGTGATGATAGACGGGGTTACAATGAGCAGTTCTTC. Translation: CAWSDDRRGYNEQFF.